The rows below give T cell receptor beta chains drawn from one sample of a study of blood T cell repertoires in COVID-19. Profiled with immunoSEQ multiplex PCR; TCRdb holds only in-frame clones, not every one. Of a few hundred thousand clones in the sample, 88% were seen once. Sequencing input: PBMCs or T cells enriched from blood (not recorded which). The receptors stem from a woman aged 25 to 39 who had been exposed to COVID-19. CDR3s include the opening cysteine and the closing phenylalanine or tryptophan. A D gene is named only where the DNA matches it firmly. Size is stated for part of the rows, as once, few or many counts, or as a class when the clone is expanded.

CASSLAPGKETQYF	TGTGCCAGCAGCTTAGCCCCAGGGAAAGAGACCCAGTACTTC	.	TRBV7-9	TRBJ2-5	.
CASSLLGSGRIHEQFF	TGTGCCAGCAGTTTACTGGGTAGCGGGAGGATCCATGAGCAGTTCTTC	.	TRBV27	TRBJ2-1	TRBD2
CASSYNQEDYGYTF	TGTGCCAGCAGTTACAATCAGGAGGACTATGGCTACACCTTC	.	TRBV6-5	TRBJ1-2	.
CASSLRDSEKLFF	TGTGCCAGCAGCCTTAGGGACAGTGAAAAACTGTTTTTT	.	TRBV5-4	TRBJ1-4	TRBD1
CASSFGGSRYNEQFF	TGTGCCAGCAGCTTCGGCGGGAGCCGCTACAATGAGCAGTTCTTC	.	TRBV5-4	TRBJ2-1	TRBD2
CASSEGGARYEKLFF	TGTGCCAGCAGTGAAGGTGGGGCTCGGTATGAAAAACTGTTTTTT	.	TRBV2	TRBJ1-4	.
CASSRLPGGNSPLHF	TGTGCCAGCAGTCGTCTACCAGGGGGTAATTCACCCCTCCACTTT	.	TRBV28	TRBJ1-6	TRBD1
CASSQDWSTDTQYF	TGTGCCAGCAGTCAGGACTGGTCCACAGATACGCAGTATTTT	few	TRBV3-1/TRBV3-2	TRBJ2-3	.
CATRYINYGYTF	TGTGCCACCAGATACATTAACTATGGCTACACCTTC	once	TRBV28	TRBJ1-2	.
CASSLKSGRAYEQYF	TGTGCCAGCAGCTTAAAATCGGGGAGGGCCTACGAGCAGTACTTC	.	TRBV7-8	TRBJ2-7	TRBD2
CASSLPPTGSNTEAFF	TGTGCCAGCAGCTTACCCCCGACAGGGTCGAACACTGAAGCTTTCTTT	.	TRBV7-8	TRBJ1-1	TRBD1